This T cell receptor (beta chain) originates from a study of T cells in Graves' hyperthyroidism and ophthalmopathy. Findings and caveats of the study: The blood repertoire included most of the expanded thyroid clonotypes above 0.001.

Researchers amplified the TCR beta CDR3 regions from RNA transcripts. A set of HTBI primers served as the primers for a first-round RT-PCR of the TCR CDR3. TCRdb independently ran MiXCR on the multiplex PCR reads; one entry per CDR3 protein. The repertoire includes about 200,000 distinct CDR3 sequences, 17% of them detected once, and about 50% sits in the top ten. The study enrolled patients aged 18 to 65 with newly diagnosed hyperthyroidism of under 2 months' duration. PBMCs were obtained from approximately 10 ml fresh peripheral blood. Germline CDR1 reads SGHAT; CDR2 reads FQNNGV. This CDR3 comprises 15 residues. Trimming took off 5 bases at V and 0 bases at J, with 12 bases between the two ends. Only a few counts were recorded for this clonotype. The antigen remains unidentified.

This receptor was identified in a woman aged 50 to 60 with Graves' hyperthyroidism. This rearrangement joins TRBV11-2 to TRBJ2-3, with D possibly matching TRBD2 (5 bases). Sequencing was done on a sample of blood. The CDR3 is CASSHLAPSTDTQYF. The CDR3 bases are TGTGCCAGCAGCCACCTAGCACCGAGCACAGATACGCAGTATTTT.